This T cell receptor beta chain was captured by sequencing in a study of blood T cell repertoires in COVID-19. Study information: COVID-19 samples collected from the United States, Italy and Spain covered acute and convalescent phases. Nucleic acid was either cDNA or gDNA, and it came from T cells, B-cell-depleted T cells, or PBMCs.

CDR3 length equals 15 residues. Trimming removed 1 base from V and 0 bases from J, with 9 bases in between. CDR1 SEHNR and CDR2 FQNEAQ come from the germline V gene (reference sequence). How the authors handled the data: Reference gene primer amplification yielded estimated nucleated cell counts. Sequenced by immunoSEQ multiplex PCR; TCRdb stores in-frame clones only, minus some. The D gene and trimming were derived from the DNA, and the V and J assignments and clone size from that table. Counted here are 210,000 or so clones, about 88% occurring once; the ten biggest clones make up about 6.8%. This clone is a singleton in its sample.

Sequenced material: peripheral blood. The chain combines TRBV7-9 with TRBJ1-2; D ambiguous. The sequence derives from a woman in her 40s who had recovered from COVID-19. CDR3 in DNA: TGTGCCAGCAGCTTAGAACTGGGAGCTAACTATGGCTACACCTTC. It encodes CASSLELGANYGYTF.